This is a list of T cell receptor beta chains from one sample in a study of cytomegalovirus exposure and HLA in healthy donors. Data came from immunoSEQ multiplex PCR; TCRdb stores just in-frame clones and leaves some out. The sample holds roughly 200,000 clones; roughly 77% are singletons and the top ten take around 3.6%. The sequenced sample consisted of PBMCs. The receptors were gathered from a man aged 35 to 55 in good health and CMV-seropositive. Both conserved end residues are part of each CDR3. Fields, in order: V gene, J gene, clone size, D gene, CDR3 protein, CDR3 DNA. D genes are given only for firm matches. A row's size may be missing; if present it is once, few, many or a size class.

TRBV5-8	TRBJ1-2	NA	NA	CASSLSTAYGYTF	TGTGCCAGCAGCTTGTCGACTGCCTATGGCTACACCTTC
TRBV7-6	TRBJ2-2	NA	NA	CASSPESNTGELFF	TGTGCCAGCAGTCCAGAATCGAACACCGGGGAGCTGTTTTTT
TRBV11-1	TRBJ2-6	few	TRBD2	CASRLSGTSGANVLTF	TGTGCCAGCAGACTTAGCGGGACCTCTGGGGCCAACGTCCTGACTTTC
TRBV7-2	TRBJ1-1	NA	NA	CASSWADTGENTEAFF	TGTGCCAGCAGCTGGGCGGACACGGGGGAGAACACTGAAGCTTTCTTT
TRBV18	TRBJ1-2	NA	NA	CASSLAGGGNNYGYTF	TGTGCCAGCTCGCTCGCGGGCGGCGGTAATAACTATGGCTACACCTTC
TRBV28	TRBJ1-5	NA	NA	CASSAWGDPYQPQHF	TGTGCCAGCAGTGCTTGGGGGGACCCCTATCAGCCCCAGCATTTT
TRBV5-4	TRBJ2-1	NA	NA	CASSLARDNEQFF	TGTGCCAGCAGCTTGGCCAGGGACAATGAGCAGTTCTTC
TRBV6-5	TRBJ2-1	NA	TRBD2	CASSRTGGVYNEQFF	TGTGCCAGCAGTCGTACGGGGGGGGTCTACAATGAGCAGTTCTTC
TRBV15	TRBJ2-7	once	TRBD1	CATSRGTGGSYEQYF	TGTGCCACCAGCAGAGGGACAGGGGGCTCCTACGAGCAGTACTTC
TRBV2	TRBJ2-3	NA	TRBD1	CASSEIPGGHTQYF	TGTGCCAGCAGTGAAATCCCAGGGGGACATACGCAGTATTTT
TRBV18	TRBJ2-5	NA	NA	CASSPTEQETQYF	TGTGCCAGCTCACCGACAGAACAAGAGACCCAGTACTTC
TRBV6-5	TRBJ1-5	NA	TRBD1	CASWAGGFNQPQHF	TGTGCCAGCTGGGCAGGGGGCTTCAATCAGCCCCAGCATTTT
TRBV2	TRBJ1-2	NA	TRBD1	CASREGQGGSGYTF	TGTGCCAGCAGAGAGGGACAGGGGGGCAGTGGCTACACCTTC
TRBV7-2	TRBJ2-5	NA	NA	CASSSPAVETQYF	TGTGCCAGCAGCTCCCCCGCAGTTGAGACCCAGTACTTC
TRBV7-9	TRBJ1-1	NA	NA	CASSTRRDTEAFF	TGTGCCAGCAGCACCCGACGGGACACTGAAGCTTTCTTT
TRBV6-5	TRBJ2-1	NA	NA	CASSARSYNEQFF	TGTGCCAGCAGCGCGCGCTCCTACAATGAGCAGTTCTTC
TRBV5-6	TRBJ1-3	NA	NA	CASSRTGVTIYF	TGTGCCAGCAGCCGTACAGGAGTCACCATATATTTT
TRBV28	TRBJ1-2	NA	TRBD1	CASSQTGGANYGYTF	TGTGCCAGCAGTCAGACAGGGGGAGCTAACTATGGCTACACCTTC
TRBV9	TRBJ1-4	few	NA	CASSVGGGDEKLFF	TGTGCCAGCAGCGTAGGGGGAGGTGATGAAAAACTGTTTTTT
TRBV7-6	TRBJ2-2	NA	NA	CASSLPGSIANTGELFF	TGTGCCAGCAGCTTACCCGGGAGTATCGCGAACACCGGGGAGCTGTTTTTT
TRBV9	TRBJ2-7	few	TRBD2	CASNRAGGSYEQYF	TGTGCCAGCAACAGGGCGGGGGGGTCCTACGAGCAGTACTTC
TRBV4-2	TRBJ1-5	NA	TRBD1	CASSPDRGSQPQHF	TGTGCCAGCAGCCCTGACAGGGGGTCTCAGCCCCAGCATTTT
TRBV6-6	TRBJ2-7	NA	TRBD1	CASSYSDRGTSYEQYF	TGTGCCAGCAGTTACTCAGACAGGGGGACCAGCTACGAGCAGTACTTC